This paragraph reports one TCR beta chain. This sample stems from a study of T cells after somatic rescue of genetic block. From germline, CDR1 is SGHRS and CDR2 YFSETQ. The germline V and J ends were trimmed by 0 bases and 6 bases, with 16 bases remaining between them. The CDR3 loop spans 16 amino acids. Profiled with immunoSEQ multiplex PCR; TCRdb holds only in-frame clones, not every one. In the table there are more than 12,000 clones, 55% to 75% of which are singletons. This TCR was recovered from a man younger than 35. The sequenced sample consisted of peripheral blood mononuclear cells (PBMCs). V and J are TRBV5-1 and TRBJ2-1; D not certain. DNA for the CDR3: TGCGCCAGCAGCTTGGGGGATTGGGCTGCTTCCAATGAGCAGTTCTTC. Translating it yields CASSLGDWAASNEQFF.